A selection of T cell receptor beta chains follows, all from one sample in a study of T cell repertoires in cytomegalovirus infection. Via MiXCR, TCRdb re-called the reads, giving one row per CDR3 protein. Of over 250,000 distinct CDR3 sequences listed, less than 25% are singletons. These receptors' antigens are unknown. The material was cultured PBMCs, obtained from culture after CMV antigen stimulation. The receptors derive from a human donor in good health (CMV status not recorded). Some clones in this sample may be carry-over from other donors' samples. CDR3s include the opening cysteine and the closing phenylalanine or tryptophan. D genes are given only for firm matches. Clone sizes are given selectively: once, few, many, or a class where the clone is expanded.

>TRBV7-2|few|TRBD1|TRBJ1-1
CASSTNWDRQAFF
TGTGCCAGCAGCACAAATTGGGACAGACAAGCTTTCTTT
>TRBV7-9|few|-|TRBJ2-3
CASSLRETDTQYF
TGTGCCAGCAGCCTCAGGGAGACAGATACGCAGTATTTT
>TRBV12-3/TRBV12-4|-|-|TRBJ1-2
CASSITRSFYGYTF
TGTGCCAGCAGTATCACACGGTCTTTCTATGGCTACACCTTC
>TRBV12-3/TRBV12-4|-|-|TRBJ1-2
CASSVRRGGYTF
TGTGCCAGCAGTGTCAGAAGAGGGGGCTACACCTTC
>TRBV7-3|-|-|TRBJ2-2
CASSPYITGSGELFF
TGTGCCAGCAGCCCTTATATCACAGGGTCGGGGGAGCTGTTTTTT
>TRBV19|-|TRBD1|TRBJ1-1
CASSHRGLVTEAFF
TGTGCCAGTAGCCACAGGGGGCTGGTCACTGAAGCTTTCTTT
>TRBV12-3/TRBV12-4|-|-|TRBJ2-2
CASTPQVVGELFF
TGTGCCAGCACCCCCCAGGTTGTCGGGGAGCTGTTTTTT
>TRBV4-3|-|-|TRBJ1-1
CASSPSRGRDTEAFF
TGCGCCAGCAGCCCGTCGCGGGGACGGGACACTGAAGCTTTCTTT
>TRBV19|-|TRBD2|TRBJ2-2
CASSIGSGRIGELFF
TGTGCCAGTAGTATAGGTAGCGGGAGGATCGGGGAGCTGTTTTTT
>TRBV18|few|TRBD1|TRBJ2-7
CASSPGQGAHYEQYF
TGTGCCAGCTCACCGGGACAGGGGGCTCACTACGAGCAGTACTTC
>TRBV28|-|TRBD2|TRBJ2-3
CASSWTSGSHTDTQYF
TGTGCCAGCAGTTGGACTAGCGGGAGTCATACAGATACGCAGTATTTT
>TRBV7-8|many|TRBD1|TRBJ2-3
CASSLVPRGQGTHTQYF
TGTGCCAGCAGCTTAGTCCCCCGGGGACAGGGAACACATACGCAGTATTTT
>TRBV7-9|few|TRBD2|TRBJ2-1
CASSLGTSGSRDEQFF
TGTGCCAGCAGCTTAGGGACTAGCGGGAGCCGCGATGAGCAGTTCTTC
>TRBV12-3/TRBV12-4|-|TRBD1|TRBJ2-7
CASRDNRGSEQYF
TGTGCCAGCAGGGACAACAGGGGGTCCGAGCAGTACTTC
>TRBV7-9|few|-|TRBJ1-4
CASSSRAPLDEKLFF
TGTGCCAGCAGCTCAAGGGCGCCCCTAGATGAAAAACTGTTTTTT
>TRBV19|-|TRBD1|TRBJ2-3
CASIRDTGTVTDTQYF
TGTGCCAGTATTAGGGATACCGGGACAGTCACAGATACGCAGTATTTT
>TRBV5-4|-|TRBD2|TRBJ2-7
CASSFELAVSYEQYF
TGTGCCAGCAGCTTCGAACTAGCGGTCTCCTACGAGCAGTACTTC
>TRBV6-1|few|-|TRBJ1-6
CASSPGVRGSPLHF
TGTGCCAGCAGCCCAGGGGTCCGGGGTTCACCCCTCCACTTT
>TRBV4-1|-|-|TRBJ1-5
CASSQERGRVNQPQHF
TGCGCCAGCAGCCAAGAACGGGGTAGGGTCAATCAGCCCCAGCATTTT
>TRBV4-1|many|-|TRBJ1-1
CASSQDIRTDEAFF
TGCGCCAGCAGCCAAGATATACGAACGGATGAAGCTTTCTTT
>TRBV6-5|few|-|TRBJ1-1
CASSYSIGTTMNTEAFF
TGTGCCAGCAGTTACTCGATAGGGACGACGATGAACACTGAAGCTTTCTTT
>TRBV6-5|few|-|TRBJ1-1
CASRRTMNTEAFF
TGTGCCAGCAGACGCACCATGAACACTGAAGCTTTCTTT
>TRBV7-2|-|-|TRBJ1-4
CASSSWIGEKLFF
TGTGCCAGCAGCTCCTGGATAGGGGAAAAACTGTTTTTT
>TRBV5-6|few|-|TRBJ1-1
CASSFHFTSQGPRESFF
TGTGCCAGCAGCTTTCACTTTACATCACAAGGGCCCCGGGAAAGTTTCTTT
>TRBV7-2|many|-|TRBJ1-1
CASSRRGPNTEAFF
TGTGCCAGCAGCCGCCGGGGGCCGAACACTGAAGCTTTCTTT
>TRBV20-1|-|TRBD1|TRBJ2-7
CSAEPGQGGYEQYF
TGCAGTGCAGAACCGGGACAGGGCGGCTACGAGCAGTACTTC
>TRBV7-2|many|-|TRBJ1-3
CASSSRTSGNTIYF
TGTGCCAGCAGCTCCCGGACCTCTGGAAACACCATATATTTT
>TRBV6-5|-|TRBD2|TRBJ2-7
CAGSRLAGVGEQYF
TGTGCCGGCAGTAGACTAGCGGGAGTTGGAGAGCAGTACTTC
>TRBV7-2|many|TRBD1|TRBJ1-2
CASSPLLGQGGGGDYGYTF
TGTGCCAGCAGTCCGCTTCTGGGACAGGGGGGCGGCGGTGACTATGGCTACACCTTC
>TRBV7-2|many|TRBD1|TRBJ2-2
CASGRDRVTGELFF
TGTGCCAGCGGGCGGGACAGGGTTACCGGGGAGCTGTTTTTT
>TRBV7-9|-|-|TRBJ1-1
CAGKGSDPTEAFF
TGTGCCGGAAAGGGCTCCGACCCCACTGAAGCTTTCTTT
>TRBV4-1|-|-|TRBJ1-2
CASSQDSWSYGYTF
TGCGCCAGCAGCCAAGATTCTTGGTCCTATGGCTACACCTTC
>TRBV7-2|many|TRBD1|TRBJ1-3
CASTMDRAGNTIYF
TGTGCCAGCACCATGGACAGGGCCGGAAACACCATATATTTT
>TRBV4-1|few|-|TRBJ1-3
CASREQVLSGNTIYF
TGCGCCAGCAGGGAACAGGTACTCTCTGGAAACACCATATATTTT
>TRBV4-3|-|-|TRBJ1-2
CASSQDYKVMGGYTF
TGCGCCAGCAGCCAAGATTACAAGGTCATGGGGGGCTACACCTTC
>TRBV4-1|few|-|TRBJ1-1
CASSQHATSMNTEAFF
TGCGCCAGCAGCCAACATGCCACATCTATGAACACTGAAGCTTTCTTT
>TRBV11-3|few|-|TRBJ2-5
CASSPDSGQETQYF
TGTGCCAGCAGCCCAGATTCGGGCCAGGAGACCCAGTACTTC
>TRBV29-1|-|TRBD2|TRBJ2-2
CSVASAGGSGTGELFF
TGCAGCGTTGCCTCGGCGGGAGGGTCGGGCACCGGGGAGCTGTTTTTT
>TRBV6-2/TRBV6-3|-|TRBD2|TRBJ2-1
CASTPTGTSGYNEQFF
TGTGCCAGCACTCCCACTGGGACTAGCGGATACAATGAGCAGTTCTTC
>TRBV7-9|many|-|TRBJ2-2
CASSPLSVGELFF
TGTGCCAGCAGTCCTCTAAGCGTCGGGGAGCTGTTTTTT
>TRBV7-2|many|-|TRBJ1-1
CASSFPSGATEAFF
TGTGCCAGCAGCTTCCCGTCAGGGGCCACTGAAGCTTTCTTT
>TRBV12-3/TRBV12-4|few|-|TRBJ1-5
CASSAQVSNQPQHF
TGTGCCAGCAGCGCTCAAGTTAGCAATCAGCCCCAGCATTTT
>TRBV10-3|few|-|TRBJ1-2
CAISESTRGGNYGYTF
TGTGCCATCAGTGAGTCGACGAGGGGGGGCAACTATGGCTACACCTTC
>TRBV29-1|few|-|TRBJ2-7
CSVEKAGRYF
TGCAGCGTTGAAAAGGCGGGCAGATACTTC
>TRBV24-1|few|TRBD2|TRBJ2-1
CATSGRLAHYNEQFF
TGTGCCACCAGTGGGAGACTAGCGCATTACAATGAGCAGTTCTTC
>TRBV7-2|many|TRBD2|TRBJ2-3
CASSLGTSGGADTQYF
TGTGCCAGCAGCCTAGGGACTAGCGGGGGGGCAGATACGCAGTATTTT
>TRBV6-1|few|-|TRBJ1-6
CASRPGTLNSPLHF
TGTGCCAGCAGACCCGGGACACTTAATTCACCCCTCCACTTT
>TRBV7-9|few|TRBD2|TRBJ2-3
CASSYELAGVDTQYF
TGTGCCAGCAGCTACGAACTAGCGGGAGTAGATACGCAGTATTTT
>TRBV7-2|many|TRBD1|TRBJ1-2
CASSPGQGNYGYTF
TGTGCCAGCAGCCCGGGACAGGGGAACTATGGCTACACCTTC
>TRBV7-2|-|TRBD2|TRBJ2-1
CASSLEGLAGVNEQFF
TGTGCCAGCAGCTTAGAGGGACTAGCGGGGGTCAATGAGCAGTTCTTC
>TRBV5-6|-|TRBD1|TRBJ2-6
CASSLVMGQGVYSGANVLTF
TGTGCCAGCAGCTTAGTCATGGGGCAGGGGGTATACTCTGGGGCCAACGTCCTGACTTTC
>TRBV12-3/TRBV12-4|few|TRBD1|TRBJ2-1
CASSGQGSYNEQFF
TGTGCCAGCAGTGGACAGGGGTCGTACAATGAGCAGTTCTTC
>TRBV7-7|-|-|TRBJ2-2
CASSSTGRSRELFF
TGTGCTAGCAGCTCAACAGGTCGTTCGCGGGAGCTGTTTTTT